This paragraph reports one T cell receptor (beta chain). The record originates from a study of T-cell reconstitution after alpha-beta-depleted transplantation in children. Per the germline V gene, CDR1 is MNHNS and CDR2 is SASEGT. The CDR3 consists of 14 residues. Between the trimmed V and J ends, which lost 5 bases and 1 base, there was a span of 9 bases. Preparation of the TCRbeta library used unique molecular identifiers. TCRdb reanalysed the PCR reads using MiXCR and keeps one entry per CDR3 protein. The sample contains just under 550,000 distinct CDR3 sequences, approximately 20% of which appear only once.

Sequencing was performed on PBMCs from the stem cell graft donor, taken from the stem cell graft. The receptor was isolated from a human donor who donated a stem cell graft to a child with acute lymphoblastic leukemia. The chain couples TRBV6-1 to TRBJ2-1; D might be TRBD2 (6 bases). The CDR3 region has the DNA TGTGCCAGCAGTCGCCGGGAGTCCTACAATGAGCAGTTCTTC. This codes for CASSRRESYNEQFF.